Listed below are T cell receptor beta chains from one sample, sequenced in a study of cytomegalovirus exposure and HLA in healthy donors. The repertoire was sequenced with immunoSEQ multiplex PCR; TCRdb's copy has only in-frame clones and lacks some. The sample carries about 170,000 clones, around 86% recorded once. The sequencing input was PBMCs. These receptors were obtained from a man between 18 and 29 years old in good health and CMV-seropositive. Each CDR3 is given with its conserved first and last residue. The D gene is left open where the match is weak. Some rows mark clone size as missing; the rest say once, few, many or name a class of expanded clone.

j_call v_call d_call clone_size cdr3_aa cdr3_nt
TRBJ2-1 TRBV9 - - CASSSGGAVWDEQFF TGTGCCAGCAGCTCTGGGGGGGCTGTCTGGGATGAGCAGTTCTTC
TRBJ2-4 TRBV11-2 - - CASSSPTWGGSNIQYF TGTGCCAGCAGCTCCCCGACGTGGGGGGGCAGCAACATTCAGTACTTC
TRBJ2-3 TRBV5-1 TRBD2 - CASSLTGGADTQYF TGCGCCAGCAGCTTGACGGGAGGGGCCGATACGCAGTATTTT
TRBJ1-1 TRBV4-3 - - CASSQGTLGNANTEAFF TGCGCCAGCAGCCAAGGAACCCTAGGCAACGCGAACACTGAAGCTTTCTTT
TRBJ1-1 TRBV29-1 - - CSVVGQHGGKAFF TGCAGCGTTGTGGGTCAGCACGGGGGAAAAGCTTTCTTT
TRBJ2-2 TRBV5-1 - - CASSLRTEGSTGELFF TGCGCCAGCAGCTTGCGTACGGAAGGGAGCACCGGGGAGCTGTTTTTT
TRBJ2-2 TRBV7-2 TRBD2 - CASRTSGGLGTGELFF TGTGCCAGCAGAACCAGCGGGGGCCTGGGTACCGGGGAGCTGTTTTTT
TRBJ2-7 TRBV7-9 - - CASSPGQTLTYEQYF TGTGCCAGCAGCCCAGGACAGACCCTTACCTACGAGCAGTACTTC
TRBJ2-3 TRBV7-3 TRBD2 - CASSLTVTTGGGADTQYF TGTGCCAGCAGCTTAACGGTGACTACGGGGGGGGGCGCAGATACGCAGTATTTT
TRBJ2-5 TRBV5-1 TRBD2 - CASSLAPGLAGGPQETQYF TGCGCCAGCAGCTTGGCCCCGGGACTAGCGGGGGGCCCACAAGAGACCCAGTACTTC
TRBJ1-1 TRBV6-5 - - CASSRTNTEAFF TGTGCCAGCAGCCGTACTAACACTGAAGCTTTCTTT
TRBJ2-2 TRBV28 TRBD2 - CASSQSGRENTGELFF TGTGCCAGCAGCCAAAGCGGGAGAGAAAACACCGGGGAGCTGTTTTTT
TRBJ1-2 TRBV9 - few CASSVRVGGPENGYTF TGTGCCAGCAGCGTAAGGGTCGGGGGGCCCGAGAATGGCTACACCTTC
TRBJ1-1 TRBV5-4 TRBD1 - CASSLGTGNTEAFF TGTGCCAGCAGCTTGGGGACAGGAAACACTGAAGCTTTCTTT
TRBJ1-2 TRBV7-9 - - CASSFSGGGYAGYTF TGTGCCAGCAGCTTCTCGGGGGGCGGCTACGCTGGCTACACCTTC
TRBJ2-7 TRBV7-3 TRBD1 - CASSPMGQGDEQYF TGTGCCAGCAGCCCCATGGGACAGGGCGACGAGCAGTACTTC
TRBJ1-3 TRBV7-2 - - CASSLGGGEGNTIYF TGTGCCAGCAGCTTGGGGGGAGGCGAGGGAAACACCATATATTTT
TRBJ1-1 TRBV30 - - CAFSTQGTTEAFF TGTGCCTTTTCGACCCAGGGGACAACTGAAGCTTTCTTT
TRBJ2-5 TRBV30 - - CAWTTGSTFQETQYF TGTGCCTGGACGACGGGGTCGACGTTCCAAGAGACCCAGTACTTC
TRBJ2-1 TRBV4-3 - - CASSQARIREWSYNEQFF TGCGCCAGCAGCCAAGCGAGAATCAGGGAATGGTCCTACAATGAGCAGTTCTTC
TRBJ2-2 TRBV9 - - CASSGSGNTGELFF TGTGCCAGCAGCGGCAGCGGGAACACCGGGGAGCTGTTTTTT
TRBJ2-6 TRBV9 - - CASSPPGVAGANVLTF TGTGCCAGCAGCCCTCCCGGGGTGGCGGGGGCCAACGTCCTGACTTTC
TRBJ2-7 TRBV6-1 TRBD2 - CASNLGGEGHYEQYF TGTGCCAGCAACCTCGGGGGGGAGGGCCACTACGAGCAGTACTTC
TRBJ1-1 TRBV4-1 - - CASSEPPRPRGAFF TGCGCCAGCAGCGAGCCCCCAAGGCCTCGGGGAGCTTTCTTT
TRBJ2-3 TRBV19 - - CASSIVAGEGADTQYF TGTGCCAGTAGTATAGTAGCGGGCGAGGGGGCAGATACGCAGTATTTT
TRBJ2-7 TRBV29-1 TRBD1 - CSVEDPDRGTYEQYF TGCAGCGTTGAAGATCCGGACAGGGGGACCTACGAGCAGTACTTC
TRBJ2-7 TRBV7-9 TRBD2 - CASSLDIAGTYEQYF TGTGCCAGCAGCTTAGACATAGCGGGGACTTACGAGCAGTACTTC
TRBJ1-2 TRBV7-9 - - CASSLGIYGYTF TGTGCCAGCAGCCTCGGGATCTATGGCTACACCTTC
TRBJ2-7 TRBV16 - large CASSQSNYEQYF TGTGCCAGCAGCCAATCTAACTACGAGCAGTACTTC
TRBJ2-7 TRBV7-9 TRBD1 - CASSLGQGQVNEQYF TGTGCCAGCAGCTTGGGACAGGGACAAGTCAACGAGCAGTACTTC
TRBJ1-1 TRBV7-9 - - CASSLARTKNTEAFF TGTGCCAGCAGCTTAGCAAGAACTAAGAACACTGAAGCTTTCTTT
TRBJ2-7 TRBV5-8 - - CASSSDGDLYEQYF TGTGCCAGCAGCTCCGACGGAGACCTCTACGAGCAGTACTTC
TRBJ1-5 TRBV6-5 - - CASSQGLSQPQHF TGTGCCAGCAGCCAGGGACTTTCTCAGCCCCAGCATTTT
TRBJ1-1 TRBV18 TRBD1 once CASSPFEGGARGMTEAFF TGTGCCAGCTCACCTTTTGAAGGAGGAGCCAGGGGGATGACTGAAGCTTTCTTT
TRBJ2-1 TRBV27 TRBD2 - CASSLYGRGEQFF TGTGCCAGCAGTTTATATGGGAGGGGTGAGCAGTTCTTC
TRBJ2-7 TRBV5-1 TRBD1 - CASSLERGQGSYEQYF TGCGCCAGCAGCTTGGAACGGGGACAGGGTTCCTACGAGCAGTACTTC
TRBJ1-1 TRBV29-1 TRBD1 - CSVEVQGATEAFF TGCAGCGTTGAGGTCCAGGGGGCTACTGAAGCTTTCTTT
TRBJ1-5 TRBV4-2 - - CASSQGRPRDQPQHF TGTGCCAGCAGCCAAGGGCGCCCCAGGGATCAGCCCCAGCATTTT
TRBJ2-1 TRBV4-3 - - CASSQATLRGKGQFF TGCGCCAGCAGCCAAGCCACCCTGCGGGGTAAAGGGCAGTTCTTC
TRBJ1-1 TRBV6-1 - - CASSEAPENTEAFF TGTGCCAGCAGTGAAGCCCCAGAGAACACTGAAGCTTTCTTT
TRBJ1-1 TRBV27 - - CASSLSAMNTEAFF TGTGCCAGCAGTTTATCCGCGATGAACACTGAAGCTTTCTTT
TRBJ2-3 TRBV20-1 - - CSARVADTQYF TGCAGTGCTAGAGTAGCGGATACGCAGTATTTT
TRBJ1-1 TRBV29-1 TRBD1 - CSVGDRVVPNAFF TGCAGCGTGGGGGACAGGGTGGTCCCTAATGCTTTCTTT
TRBJ1-3 TRBV27 - - CASSPSSGNTIYF TGTGCCAGCAGCCCGAGCTCTGGAAACACCATATATTTT
TRBJ2-7 TRBV18 TRBD1 once CASANFAQGAGEQYF TGTGCCAGCGCCAATTTTGCTCAGGGGGCGGGGGAGCAGTACTTC